The 5 T cell receptor beta chains below were found in one sample sequenced in a study of a mutant IDH1 vaccine in newly diagnosed glioma. Method: immunoSEQ multiplex PCR; TCRdb's copy keeps in-frame clones and lacks some. The sample includes about 42,000 clones, around 85% of them seen just once. These receptors' targets are unknown. Time point in this sample: week 5, during vaccination. Doses consisted of 300 ug of mutant IDH1 20-mer peptide each, paired with topical imiquimod. The specimen was PBMCs, collected from a glioma patient whose treatment included an IDH1 peptide vaccine. The receptors were sampled from a man between 35 and 55 years old with glioma.

The chain joins TRBV7-3 to TRBJ2-7; D tentatively reads TRBD1 or TRBD2 (5 bases each). Germline V gives CDR1 SGHTA, CDR2 FQGTGA. The CDR3 totals 15 residues. Between the trimmed V and J ends, which lost 2 bases and 3 bases, there was a span of 14 bases. The CDR3 DNA is TGTGCCAGCAGCTTATTTGGGGGTAGAGACTACGAGCAGTACTTC. Translation: CASSLFGGRDYEQYF.

This clone was counted between two and nine times. This chain links TRBV5-6 with TRBJ1-5, with 9 bases matching TRBD1. The CDR3 runs 15 residues. Per germline, CDR1 SGHDT and CDR2 YYEEEE. V was pared by 4 bases and J by 4 bases, with 6 bases of the junction left unmatched. The chain's CDR3 is CASSEDRGINQPQHF. The CDR3 DNA reads as TGTGCCAGCAGCGAGGACAGGGGAATTAATCAGCCCCAGCATTTT.

V is TRBV4-1 and J is TRBJ2-3; the D is unclear. The V end lost 3 bases, the J end lost 2 bases, and 9 bases lay between the germline ends. The CDR3 contains 14 residues. Per the germline V gene, CDR1 is MGHRA and CDR2 is YSYEKL. The chain's CDR3 is CASSHPTPTDTQYF. The CDR3 bases are TGCGCCAGCAGCCACCCTACCCCCACAGATACGCAGTATTTT.

The V call is TRBV14, the J call TRBJ1-4; D remains unclear. This CDR3 contains 16 residues. The germline V and J ends were trimmed by 4 bases and 0 bases, with 12 bases remaining between them. Germline assignment: CDR1 SGHDN and CDR2 FVKESK. The CDR3 here is CASSRVGPPTNEKLFF. As DNA, the CDR3 is TGTGCCAGCAGCCGCGTTGGACCGCCAACTAATGAAAAACTGTTTTTT. The variable domain in full, with the rest retrieved from reference TRBV14 and TRBJ1-4, is EAGVTQFPSHSVIEKGQTVTLRCDPISGHDNLYWYRRVMGKEIKFLLHFVKESKQDESGMPNNRFLAERTGGTYSTLKVQPAELEDSGVYFCASSRVGPPTNEKLFFGSGTQLSVL.

CDR3 sequence reads: CASSLEGTGARNTIYF. The CDR3 DNA follows: TGCGCCAGCAGCTTGGAAGGGACAGGGGCCCGAAACACCATATATTTT. This chain joins TRBV5-1 and TRBJ1-3, with 10 bases fitting TRBD1. With V trimmed by 0 bases and J by 5 bases, 5 bases remained unmatched. Germline V gene sequence: CDR1 SGHRS, CDR2 YFSETQ. CDR3 length: 16 residues. Variable domain in full (rest from reference TRBV5-1 and TRBJ1-3): KAGVTQTPRYLIKTRGQQVTLSCSPISGHRSVSWYQQTPGQGLQFLFEYFSETQRNKGNFPGRFSGRQFSNSRSEMNVSTLELGDSALYLCASSLEGTGARNTIYFGEGSWLTVV.